This TCR beta chain was found in a study of T cell responses to AZD1222 COVID-19 vaccine. Profiled with immunoSEQ multiplex PCR; TCRdb holds only in-frame clones, not every one. Of 90,000 or so clones in the sample, approximately 86% were seen once. Regarding this clone: Its antigen remains unidentified.

Germline lookup yields CDR1 MNHNY and CDR2 SVGAGI (reference sequence). The CDR3 contains 14 residues. The germline V and J ends were trimmed by 10 bases and 1 base, with 14 bases remaining between them. Notes on the study in general: An increase in Spike-specific TCR breadth and depth was observed after two AZD1222 doses. The study sampled repertoires only after the peak T cell response.

This chain uses TRBV6-6 with TRBJ1-5; no clear D. The sequenced sample was peripheral blood, obtained on day 0 of AZD1222 vaccination. The sequence was collected from an adult in good health. This CDR3 reads CATMGQMSNQPQHF. CDR3 nucleotides: TGTGCCACCATGGGCCAGATGAGCAATCAGCCCCAGCATTTT.